This T cell receptor beta chain was sequenced for a study of shared clonotypes between healthy human individuals. CDR3 length equals 12 residues. The V gene's germline CDR1 is MNHEY and CDR2 SVGAGI. V was clipped by 3 bases and J by 5 bases, with 8 bases between them. Data came from immunoSEQ multiplex PCR; TCRdb stores just in-frame clones and leaves some out. The data show over a million clones, roughly 95% seen once. The chain is built from TRBV6-5 and TRBJ2-7; possible D gene TRBD1, 5 bases. Sequencing input: naive CD4+ T cells sorted from blood. Subset of the sample: CD45RA+ positively selected. The sequence came from a man aged 25 to 40 in good health. The CDR3 region has the DNA TGTGCCAGCAGTTATGTAGGGGACGAGCAGTACTTC. Protein: CASSYVGDEQYF.